The rows below give T cell receptor beta chains drawn from one sample of a study of blood T cell repertoires in COVID-19. Here immunoSEQ multiplex PCR was the method, and the copy in TCRdb shows in-frame clones only, minus some. The table lists about 160,000 clones, roughly 90% of them singletons, with around 4% in the top ten. Sequencing was performed on peripheral blood. The receptor source for this set is a woman aged 60-75 years with active or convalescent COVID-19. CDR3s include the opening cysteine and the closing phenylalanine or tryptophan. A D gene is named only where the DNA matches it firmly. Size is omitted from some rows. Given values are once, few, many or a class for expanded clones.

v_gene,abundance,j_gene,d_gene,len,CDR3aa,CDR3nt
TRBV28,NA,TRBJ1-1,NA,14,CASQPLDRNTEAFF,TGTGCCAGCCAGCCCTTGGACAGGAACACTGAAGCTTTCTTT
TRBV15,NA,TRBJ2-7,NA,16,CATSRENSRVPLEQYF,TGTGCCACCAGCAGAGAGAATTCCAGGGTTCCCCTCGAGCAGTACTTC
TRBV10-3,NA,TRBJ1-3,NA,16,CAISEFVVEVGNTIYF,TGTGCCATCAGTGAGTTTGTGGTCGAGGTTGGAAACACCATATATTTT
TRBV15,NA,TRBJ1-5,NA,15,CATSRDRGGLQPQHF,TGTGCCACCAGCAGAGATCGGGGGGGGCTTCAGCCCCAGCATTTT
TRBV6-1,NA,TRBJ1-4,TRBD1,15,CASSESDREGEKLFF,TGTGCCAGCAGTGAAAGCGACAGGGAAGGGGAAAAACTGTTTTTT
TRBV19,NA,TRBJ1-5,NA,15,CASSSGQVSNQPQHF,TGTGCCAGTAGTTCAGGGCAGGTTAGCAATCAGCCCCAGCATTTT
TRBV11-2,NA,TRBJ1-1,NA,14,CASSTSGQNTEAFF,TGTGCCAGCAGCACCTCCGGACAGAACACTGAAGCTTTCTTT
TRBV18,NA,TRBJ1-2,TRBD1,15,CASSPPGQGSSGYTF,TGTGCCAGCTCACCTCCGGGACAGGGGAGCTCTGGCTACACCTTC
TRBV7-2,NA,TRBJ1-3,NA,16,CASSQGGGHSGNTIYF,TGTGCCAGCAGCCAAGGGGGAGGGCACTCTGGAAACACCATATATTTT
TRBV10-3,NA,TRBJ1-1,TRBD1,15,CAINPTGTGNTEAFF,TGTGCCATCAATCCGACCGGGACAGGGAACACTGAAGCTTTCTTT
TRBV5-5,NA,TRBJ1-6,TRBD1,16,CASSFTLQGAGSPLHF,TGTGCCAGCAGCTTTACCCTGCAGGGGGCAGGTTCACCCCTCCACTTT
TRBV11-2,NA,TRBJ1-1,NA,14,CASSLVWGDTEAFF,TGTGCCAGCAGCTTAGTATGGGGGGACACTGAAGCTTTCTTT
TRBV5-1,NA,TRBJ1-1,NA,14,CASRAGGQNTEAFF,TGCGCCAGCAGGGCCGGGGGGCAAAACACTGAAGCTTTCTTT
TRBV7-2,NA,TRBJ2-1,TRBD2,16,CASSLATSGVTNEQFF,TGTGCCAGCAGCTTAGCGACTAGCGGGGTGACGAATGAGCAGTTCTTC
TRBV5-5,NA,TRBJ2-7,TRBD2,14,CASTIGGATYEQYF,TGTGCCAGCACCATCGGGGGGGCGACCTACGAGCAGTACTTC
TRBV7-8,once,TRBJ2-1,TRBD2,15,CASSFGSWLAGEQFF,TGTGCCAGCAGCTTCGGGTCGTGGCTAGCGGGTGAGCAGTTCTTC
TRBV19,NA,TRBJ1-2,TRBD1,15,CASSPRTGQDYGYTF,TGTGCCAGTAGTCCTCGGACAGGCCAGGACTATGGCTACACCTTC
TRBV6-5,NA,TRBJ1-1,NA,13,CAREDTFWTEAFF,TGTGCCAGAGAGGACACCTTTTGGACTGAAGCTTTCTTT
TRBV5-1,NA,TRBJ2-2,TRBD2,15,CASSAGTSNTGELFF,TGCGCCAGCAGCGCCGGGACTAGCAACACCGGGGAGCTGTTTTTT
TRBV4-1,NA,TRBJ2-5,TRBD2,16,CASSPGLAGGQETQYF,TGCGCCAGCAGCCCTGGACTAGCGGGGGGGCAAGAGACCCAGTACTTC
TRBV6-2/TRBV6-3,NA,TRBJ1-2,TRBD1,13,CASSLQGYYGYTF,TGTGCCAGCAGCCTACAGGGGTACTATGGCTACACCTTC
TRBV2,NA,TRBJ1-1,TRBD1,14,CASSATGYDTEAFF,TGTGCCAGCAGTGCGACAGGGTATGACACTGAAGCTTTCTTT
TRBV29-1,once,TRBJ2-7,NA,12,CSVTSGISEQYF,TGCAGCGTTACTTCAGGGATTAGCGAGCAGTACTTC
TRBV5-4,NA,TRBJ1-5,TRBD1,15,CASSFGTGGNQPQHF,TGTGCCAGCAGCTTTGGGACAGGGGGAAATCAGCCCCAGCATTTT
TRBV5-5,NA,TRBJ2-1,NA,14,CASSLSNRNNEQFF,TGTGCCAGCAGCTTGTCGAACAGAAACAATGAGCAGTTCTTC
TRBV2,NA,TRBJ1-4,TRBD1,14,CASSVATGGEKLFF,TGTGCCAGCAGTGTAGCGACAGGGGGTGAAAAACTGTTTTTT
TRBV12-5,NA,TRBJ2-7,NA,14,CASGAAGSLSEQYF,TGTGCTAGTGGTGCCGCCGGGAGCCTGAGTGAGCAGTACTTC
TRBV7-9,NA,TRBJ1-2,NA,15,CASSNPSQFNYGYTF,TGTGCCAGCAGCAACCCTAGCCAATTCAACTATGGCTACACCTTC
TRBV6-5,few,TRBJ1-6,NA,14,CASRFEGDYSPLHF,TGTGCCAGCAGATTCGAAGGGGACTATTCACCCCTCCACTTT
TRBV25-1,once,TRBJ2-5,TRBD1,18,CASSASEFRTGGAETQYF,TGTGCCAGCAGCGCCAGTGAATTCAGGACAGGGGGCGCAGAGACCCAGTACTTC
TRBV6-4,NA,TRBJ2-3,NA,13,CASSRTFSDTQYF,TGTGCCAGCAGTCGGACTTTTTCAGATACGCAGTATTTT
TRBV6-1,NA,TRBJ1-1,NA,10,CASSETEAFF,TGTGCCAGCAGTGAGACAGAAGCTTTCTTT
TRBV19,few,TRBJ2-2,TRBD2,15,CASSPSAGVAGELFF,TGTGCCAGCAGTCCGTCCGCGGGGGTAGCCGGGGAGCTGTTTTTT
TRBV12-3/TRBV12-4,few,TRBJ1-6,NA,13,CASSYAADSPLHF,TGTGCCAGCAGTTATGCAGCGGATTCACCCCTCCACTTT
TRBV7-2,NA,TRBJ1-4,NA,16,CASSYNQGPLSEKLFF,TGTGCCAGCAGCTATAACCAGGGGCCCCTTAGTGAAAAACTGTTTTTT
TRBV4-3,NA,TRBJ2-6,NA,15,CASSHDTSGANVLTF,TGCGCCAGCAGCCATGACACCTCTGGGGCCAACGTCCTGACTTTC
TRBV9,NA,TRBJ2-2,NA,16,CASSGEQGGFTGELFF,TGTGCCAGCAGCGGCGAACAGGGCGGATTCACCGGGGAGCTGTTTTTT